What follows are 16 T cell receptor beta chains derived from one specimen sequenced in a study of human T cells and chemical hapten exposure. Documented time point: patch test 2, 6 weeks after DPC sensitization. Indicated treatment: therapeutic diphenylcyclopropenone sensitization with weekly scalp DPC. TCRdb re-called the RACE reads through MiXCR, storing one row per CDR3 protein. The table lists some 99,000 distinct CDR3 sequences, about a tenth of them singletons, with around 3% in the top ten. The input for sequencing was whole blood, taken in connection with sensitization to the hapten diphenylcyclopropenone (DPC). All receptors derive from a woman aged 40 to 50 with alopecia areata. Some clones in this sample may be carry-over from other donors' samples.

This chain connects TRBV9 to TRBJ2-1; D gene ambiguous. V lost 0 bases, J lost 6 bases, and 10 bases lay in between. Germline lookup yields CDR1 SGDLS and CDR2 YYNGEE. The CDR3 covers 14 residues. DNA of the CDR3: TGTGCCAGCAGCGTAGACCCCCTCGGCAATGAGCAGTTCTTC. Its translation: CASSVDPLGNEQFF.

Many counts were recorded for this clonotype. The chain combines TRBV12-3 or TRBV12-4 with TRBJ1-1; 7 positions agree with TRBD1. The V and J ends lost 2 bases and 5 bases, in that order; junction bases with no gene match: 2. The CDR3 sequence is 13 residues long. The chain's CDR3 is CASSLQGGTEAFF. CDR3 sequence (DNA): TGTGCCAGCAGTTTACAGGGGGGAACTGAAGCTTTCTTT.

This clonotype was found a few times. For the CDR3, the DNA is TGTGCCAGCATCCCGAGTGAGGGTTGGAACACTGAAGCTTTCTTT. This codes for CASIPSEGWNTEAFF. The V call is TRBV7-8, the J call TRBJ1-1; D not certain. CDR3 size: 15 residues. V was shortened by 7 bases and J by 1 base, with 16 bases between the two germline ends. CDR1 is SGHVS, CDR2 FQNEAQ, per germline.

This clonotype was seen many times. This sequence joins TRBV3-1 and TRBJ2-2; tentative D call: TRBD2 (6 bases). CDR1 LGHDT and CDR2 YNNKEL come from the germline V gene (reference sequence). The CDR3 length is 15 residues. V gave up 11 bases and J gave up 4 bases, with 20 bases separating them. CDR3 in DNA: TGTGCCGCCTTAGACGGGAGACGTGGCACCGGGGAGCTGTTTTTT. Protein sequence: CAALDGRRGTGELFF.

Many counts were recorded for this clonotype. V and J are TRBV11-3 and TRBJ2-1; no reliable D call. CDR1 is SGHNT and CDR2 is YENEEA in the germline V gene. The CDR3 contains 14 residues. V lost 1 base and J 4 bases, leaving 8 bases between the germline ends. The CDR3 protein is CASSLAVGYNEQFF. In DNA, the CDR3 is TGTGCCAGCAGCTTAGCGGTGGGATACAATGAGCAGTTCTTC.

In its sample, this clonotype was seen many times. V usage is TRBV28 and J usage is TRBJ2-1; 12 nucleotides match TRBD2. The germline V gene has CDR1 MDHEN and CDR2 SYDVKM. Germline trimming cut 5 bases from V and 9 bases from J; bases unmatched to any gene: 5. The CDR3 has 14 amino acids. The CDR3: CASSTSGGSSEQFF. In DNA form, the CDR3 reads TGTGCCAGCAGTACTAGCGGGGGGTCCAGTGAGCAGTTCTTC. The variable domain in full, with the rest retrieved from reference TRBV28 and TRBJ2-1, is DVKVTQSSRYLVKRTGEKVFLECVQDMDHENMFWYRQDPGLGLRLIYFSYDVKMKEKGDIPEGYSVSREKKERFSLILESASTNQTSMYLCASSTSGGSSEQFFGPGTRLTVL.

This clonotype was observed at least ten times. This sequence joins TRBV12-3 or TRBV12-4 and TRBJ2-5; 8 bases align to TRBD1. The J segment lost 9 bases and the V segment lost 7 bases, leaving 13 bases of the junction unmatched. This CDR3 is built from 14 residues. The CDR3 nucleotides are TGTGCCAGCACCCGAGGGGGGCAGGGGGCGGCCCAGTACTTC. Amino acid sequence: CASTRGGQGAAQYF.

The sample holds many counts of this clonotype. The V and J genes are TRBV6-5 and TRBJ1-1; D not resolved. The CDR3 runs 15 residues. Germline assignment: CDR1 MNHEY and CDR2 SVGAGI. V lost 6 bases and J 0 bases, leaving 14 bases between the germline ends. The CDR3 bases are TGTGCCAGCAGCTATCGCGGGAGTTTGAACACTGAAGCTTTCTTT. Its translation is CASSYRGSLNTEAFF.

This clonotype was detected only a few times. The chain carries TRBV7-2 and TRBJ2-5; 8 nucleotides match TRBD2. CDR3 length: 15 residues. Trimming removed 1 base from V and 1 base from J; junction bases left unmatched: 2. The germline V gene has CDR1 SGHTA and CDR2 FQGNSA. This CDR3 is CASSLGGTSQETQYF. The CDR3, as DNA: TGTGCCAGCAGCTTAGGTGGGACTAGCCAAGAGACCCAGTACTTC.

This clonotype was seen only a few times. The chain recombines TRBV12-5 with TRBJ2-7; TRBD1 might be the D (6 bases). CDR3 length: 14 amino acids. Trimming removed 3 bases from V and 2 bases from J, with 11 bases in between. CDR1 LGHNT and CDR2 FRNRAP come from the germline V gene. The CDR3 loop is CASGFGTQTYEQYF. In DNA form, the CDR3 reads TGTGCTAGTGGTTTTGGGACACAAACCTACGAGCAGTACTTC.

This clonotype was found many times. The chain uses TRBV6-1 and TRBJ1-3; D not resolved. The CDR3 length is 14 residues. Germline V gene sequence: CDR1 MNHNS, CDR2 SASEGT. V was shortened by 8 bases and J by 3 bases, with 14 bases between the two germline ends. The CDR3 bases are TGTGCCAGCCTGCCAGCCCGATTTGGAAACACCATATATTTT. It encodes CASLPARFGNTIYF.

V is TRBV28 and J is TRBJ2-7; D is ambiguous. CDR3 size: 11 residues. The germline V gene encodes CDR1 MDHEN and CDR2 SYDVKM. V lost 7 bases and J lost 2, with 6 bases in between. Here the CDR3 reads CASKTTYEQYF. The CDR3 region has the DNA TGTGCCAGCAAGACGACCTACGAGCAGTACTTC.

This clonotype has a count of ten or more. Relative to the germline gene, one junction end is altered; a read error may explain this. The rearrangement uses TRBV5-5 and TRBJ1-2, with 8 bases fitting TRBD1. From germline, CDR1 is SGHKS and CDR2 YYEKEE (reference sequence). CDR3 length: 14 amino acids. CDR3 DNA: TGTGCCAGCAACTTGGTCCCGGGACAGGATGGCTACACCTTC. Translated, it gives CASNLVPGQDGYTF.

This clonotype has ten or more counts. The chain is built from TRBV7-2 and TRBJ1-1; the D is unclear. This CDR3 region has 12 residues. Germline assignment: CDR1 SGHTA and CDR2 FQGNSA. With 1 base removed from V and 8 bases from J, the gap between germline ends came to 8 bases. The CDR3: CASSLDRSEAFF. The DNA for the CDR3 is TGTGCCAGCAGCTTAGACCGAAGCGAAGCTTTCTTT.

The rearrangement joins TRBV7-9 to TRBJ2-1; D uncertain. The CDR3 loop spans 15 amino acids. V was shortened by 5 bases and J by 5 bases, with 16 bases between the two germline ends. CDR1 is SEHNR and CDR2 is FQNEAQ in the germline V gene (reference sequence). The CDR3 loop reads CASSPKVGWHNEQFF. The CDR3 DNA follows: TGTGCCAGCAGCCCTAAGGTGGGATGGCACAATGAGCAGTTCTTC.

The V gene is TRBV4-3, the J gene TRBJ1-5, with 8 bases matching TRBD1. The ends lost 3 bases at V and 0 bases at J; junction bases unmatched: 13. This CDR3 is built from 19 residues. Per the germline V gene, CDR1 is LGHNA and CDR2 is YSLEER. The CDR3 loop is CASSQVGQGARASNQPQHF. In nucleotides, the CDR3 is TGCGCCAGCAGCCAGGTTGGTCAGGGGGCGCGGGCTAGCAATCAGCCCCAGCATTTT.